This T cell receptor (beta chain) was retrieved from a study of Graves' ophthalmopathy and Graves' hyperthyroidism. V was pared by 1 base and J by 4 bases, with 10 bases between. Per germline, CDR1 SGHVS and CDR2 FNYEAQ. This CDR3 has 14 residues. Many counts were recorded for this clonotype. The antigen remains unidentified. General study results and limits: Sensitivity reached just under 90% and specificity almost 83% for a 13-signature model separating ophthalmopathy from stable hyperthyroidism.

Beta-chain TCR CDR3 regions were amplified from RNA transcripts. HTBI-primed first-round RT-PCR preceded second-round multiplex PCR. TCRdb re-analysed the multiplex PCR reads in MiXCR, keeping a single row per CDR3 protein. The table shows approximately 460,000 distinct CDR3 sequences, with approximately 14% occurring only once. The chain joins TRBV7-6 to TRBJ1-2; D may be TRBD1 (5 bases). The sample taken for sequencing was blood. The clonotype was recovered from a woman aged 25 to 45 with Graves' ophthalmopathy. Written as DNA, the CDR3 is TGTGCCAGCAGCTTAGGGACAAGGAGCTATGGCTACACCTTC. Translating gives CASSLGTRSYGYTF.